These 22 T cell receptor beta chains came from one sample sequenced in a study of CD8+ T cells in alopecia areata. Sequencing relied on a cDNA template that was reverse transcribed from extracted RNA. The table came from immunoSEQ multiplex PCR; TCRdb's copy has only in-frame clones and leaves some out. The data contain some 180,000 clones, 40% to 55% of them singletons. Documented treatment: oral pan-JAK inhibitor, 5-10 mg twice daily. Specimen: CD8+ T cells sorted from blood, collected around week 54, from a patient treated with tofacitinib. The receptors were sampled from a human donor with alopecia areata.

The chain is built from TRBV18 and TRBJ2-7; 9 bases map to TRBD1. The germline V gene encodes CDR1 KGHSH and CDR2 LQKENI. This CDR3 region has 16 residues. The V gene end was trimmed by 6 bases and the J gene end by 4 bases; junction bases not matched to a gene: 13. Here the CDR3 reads CASSPETGTGSYEQYF. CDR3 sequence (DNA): TGTGCCAGCTCTCCTGAGACCGGGACAGGGTCGTACGAGCAGTACTTC.

The CDR3 DNA reads as TGCGCCAGCAGTCCAAGATTAGGCTCCGGGGAGCAGTACTTC. The encoded protein is CASSPRLGSGEQYF. The J gene is TRBJ2-7, the V gene TRBV4-1; D is unresolved. Trimming took off 6 bases at V and 7 bases at J, with 19 bases between the two ends. The CDR3 totals 14 residues. Germline CDR1 reads MGHRA; CDR2 reads YSYEKL.

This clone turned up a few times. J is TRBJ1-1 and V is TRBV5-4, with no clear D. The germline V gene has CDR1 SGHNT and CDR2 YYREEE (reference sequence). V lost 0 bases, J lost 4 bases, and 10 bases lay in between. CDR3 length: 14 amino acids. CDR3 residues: CASSLGARLTEAFF. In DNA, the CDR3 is TGTGCCAGCAGCTTGGGAGCCCGTCTCACTGAAGCTTTCTTT.

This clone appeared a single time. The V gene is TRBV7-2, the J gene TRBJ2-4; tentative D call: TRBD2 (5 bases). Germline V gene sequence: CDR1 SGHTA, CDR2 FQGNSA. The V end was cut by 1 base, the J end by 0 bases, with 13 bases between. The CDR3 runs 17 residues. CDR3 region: CASSLVLGKGAKNIQYF. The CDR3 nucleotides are TGTGCCAGCAGCTTAGTACTAGGGAAAGGAGCCAAAAACATTCAGTACTTC.

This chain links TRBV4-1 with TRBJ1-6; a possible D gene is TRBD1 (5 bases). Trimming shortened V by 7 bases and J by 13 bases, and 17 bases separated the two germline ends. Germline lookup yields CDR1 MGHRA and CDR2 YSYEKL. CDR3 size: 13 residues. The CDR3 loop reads CASTPFGTPPLHF. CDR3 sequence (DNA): TGCGCCAGCACCCCTTTTGGGACCCCTCCCCTCCACTTT.

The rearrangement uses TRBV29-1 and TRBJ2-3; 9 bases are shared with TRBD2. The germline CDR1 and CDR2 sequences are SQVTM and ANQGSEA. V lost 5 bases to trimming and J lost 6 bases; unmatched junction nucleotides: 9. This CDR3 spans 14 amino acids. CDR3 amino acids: CSVRGAGGFDTQYF. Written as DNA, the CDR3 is TGCAGCGTTAGGGGCGCGGGGGGGTTTGATACGCAGTATTTT.

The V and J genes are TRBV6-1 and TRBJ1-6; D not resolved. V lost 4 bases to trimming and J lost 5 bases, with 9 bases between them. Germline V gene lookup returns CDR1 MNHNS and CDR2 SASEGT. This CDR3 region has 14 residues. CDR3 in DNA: TGTGCCAGCAGTGTCGGACGGGATAATTCACCCCTCCACTTT. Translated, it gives CASSVGRDNSPLHF.

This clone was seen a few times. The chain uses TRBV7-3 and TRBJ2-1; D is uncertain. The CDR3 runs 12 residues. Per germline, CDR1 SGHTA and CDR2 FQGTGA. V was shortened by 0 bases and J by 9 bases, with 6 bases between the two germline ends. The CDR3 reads CASSLTGSEQFF. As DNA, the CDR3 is TGTGCCAGCAGCTTAACAGGTAGTGAGCAGTTCTTC.

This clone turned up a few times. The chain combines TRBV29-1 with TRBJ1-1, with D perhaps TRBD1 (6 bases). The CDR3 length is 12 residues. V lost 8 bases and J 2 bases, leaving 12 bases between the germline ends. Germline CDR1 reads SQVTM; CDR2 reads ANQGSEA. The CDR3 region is CSSGQLNTEAFF. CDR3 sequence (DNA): TGCAGCTCGGGACAATTAAACACTGAAGCTTTCTTT.

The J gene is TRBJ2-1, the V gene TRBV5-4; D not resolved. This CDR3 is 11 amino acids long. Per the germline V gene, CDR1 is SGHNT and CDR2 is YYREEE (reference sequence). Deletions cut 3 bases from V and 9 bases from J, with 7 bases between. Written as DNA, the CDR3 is TGTGCCAGCAGCTACACGGGTGAGCAGTTCTTC. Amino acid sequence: CASSYTGEQFF.

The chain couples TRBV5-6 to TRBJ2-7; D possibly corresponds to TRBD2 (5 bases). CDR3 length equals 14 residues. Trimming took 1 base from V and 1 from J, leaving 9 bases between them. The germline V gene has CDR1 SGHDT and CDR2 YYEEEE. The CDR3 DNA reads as TGTGCCAGCAGCTTGTCCGACTATTCCTACGAGCAGTACTTC. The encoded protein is CASSLSDYSYEQYF.

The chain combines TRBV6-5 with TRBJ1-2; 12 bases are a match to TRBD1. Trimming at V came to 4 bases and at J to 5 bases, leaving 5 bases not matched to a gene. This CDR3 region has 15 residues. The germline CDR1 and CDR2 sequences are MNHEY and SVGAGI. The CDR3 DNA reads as TGTGCCAGCAGTTTCGGGACAGGGGGCTGGTATGGCTACACCTTC. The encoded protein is CASSFGTGGWYGYTF.

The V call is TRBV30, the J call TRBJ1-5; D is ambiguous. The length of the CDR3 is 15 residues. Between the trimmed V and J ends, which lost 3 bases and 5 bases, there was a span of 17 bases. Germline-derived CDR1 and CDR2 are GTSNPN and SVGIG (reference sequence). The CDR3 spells CAWSVREEGYQPQHF. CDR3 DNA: TGTGCCTGGAGCGTACGGGAGGAGGGCTATCAGCCCCAGCATTTT.

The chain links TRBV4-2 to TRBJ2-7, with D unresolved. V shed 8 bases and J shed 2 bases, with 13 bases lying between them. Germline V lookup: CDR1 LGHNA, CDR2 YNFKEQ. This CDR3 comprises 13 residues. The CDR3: CASGDRSTYEQYF. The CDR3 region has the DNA TGTGCCAGCGGCGACCGATCGACCTACGAGCAGTACTTC.

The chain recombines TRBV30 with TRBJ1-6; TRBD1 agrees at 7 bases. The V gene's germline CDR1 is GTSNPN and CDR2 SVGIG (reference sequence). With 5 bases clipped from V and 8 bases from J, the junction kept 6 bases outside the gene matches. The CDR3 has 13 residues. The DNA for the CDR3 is TGTGCCTGGGGACAGGCGTTGGATTCACCCCTCCACTTT. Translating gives CAWGQALDSPLHF.

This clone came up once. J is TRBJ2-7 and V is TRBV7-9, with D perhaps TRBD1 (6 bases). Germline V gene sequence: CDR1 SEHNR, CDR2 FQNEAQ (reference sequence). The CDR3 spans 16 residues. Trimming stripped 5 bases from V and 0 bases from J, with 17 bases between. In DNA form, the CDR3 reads TGTGCCAGCAGCGCTGGACCAAGGGGGAGCTCCTACGAGCAGTACTTC. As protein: CASSAGPRGSSYEQYF.

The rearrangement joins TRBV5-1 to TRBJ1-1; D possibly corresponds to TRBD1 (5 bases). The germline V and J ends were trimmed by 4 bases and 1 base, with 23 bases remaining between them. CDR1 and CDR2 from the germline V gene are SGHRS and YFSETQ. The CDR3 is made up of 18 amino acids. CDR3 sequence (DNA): TGCGCCAGCAGCCCGGGGGGTACGGACCCACCCTGGAACACTGAAGCTTTCTTT. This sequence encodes CASSPGGTDPPWNTEAFF. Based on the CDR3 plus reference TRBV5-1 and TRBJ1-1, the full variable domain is KAGVTQTPRYLIKTRGQQVTLSCSPISGHRSVSWYQQTPGQGLQFLFEYFSETQRNKGNFPGRFSGRQFSNSRSEMNVSTLELGDSALYLCASSPGGTDPPWNTEAFFGQGTRLTVV.

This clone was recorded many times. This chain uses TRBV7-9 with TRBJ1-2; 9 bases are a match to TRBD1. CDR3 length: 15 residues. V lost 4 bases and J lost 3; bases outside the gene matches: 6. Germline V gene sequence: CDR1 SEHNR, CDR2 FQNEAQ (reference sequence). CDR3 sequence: CASSSPRTGDYGYTF. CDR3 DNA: TGTGCCAGCAGCTCCCCGAGGACAGGGGACTATGGCTACACCTTC.

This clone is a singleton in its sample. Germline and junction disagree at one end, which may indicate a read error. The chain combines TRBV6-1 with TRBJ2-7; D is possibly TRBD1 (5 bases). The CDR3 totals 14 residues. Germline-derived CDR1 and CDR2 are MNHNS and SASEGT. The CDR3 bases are TGTGCCATCAGTGAGCAGGGCCCCTCCTACGAGCAGTACTTC. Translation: CAISEQGPSYEQYF.

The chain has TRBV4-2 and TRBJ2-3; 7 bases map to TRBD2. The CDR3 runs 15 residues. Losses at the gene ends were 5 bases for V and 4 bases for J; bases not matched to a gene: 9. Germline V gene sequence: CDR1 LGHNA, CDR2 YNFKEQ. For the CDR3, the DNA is TGTGCCAGCAGCAAAAGCGGGGCCCGGGCAGATACGCAGTATTTT. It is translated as CASSKSGARADTQYF.

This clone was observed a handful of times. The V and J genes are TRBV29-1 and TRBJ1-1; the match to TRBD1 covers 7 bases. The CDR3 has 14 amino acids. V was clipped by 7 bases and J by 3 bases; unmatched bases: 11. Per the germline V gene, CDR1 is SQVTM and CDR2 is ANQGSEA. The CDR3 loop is CSAATTGTHTEAFF. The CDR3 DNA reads TGCAGCGCCGCCACGACAGGGACTCACACTGAAGCTTTCTTT. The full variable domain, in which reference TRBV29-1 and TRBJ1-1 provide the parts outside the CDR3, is SAVISQKPSRDICQRGTSLTIQCQVDSQVTMMFWYRQQPGQSLTLIATANQGSEATYESGFVIDKFPISRPNLTFSTLTVSNMSPEDSSIYLCSAATTGTHTEAFFGQGTRLTVV.

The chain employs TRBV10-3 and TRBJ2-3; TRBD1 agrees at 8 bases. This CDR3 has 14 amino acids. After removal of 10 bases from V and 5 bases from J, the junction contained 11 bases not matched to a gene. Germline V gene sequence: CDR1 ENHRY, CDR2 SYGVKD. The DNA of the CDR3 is TGTGCCACCAAGGCTGCAGGGACAGGAGATACGCAGTATTTT. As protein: CATKAAGTGDTQYF.